The 15 T cell receptor beta chains reported below all come from one sample, sequenced in a study of blood T cell repertoires in COVID-19. TCRdb's copy holds only in-frame clones and misses some; the assay was immunoSEQ multiplex PCR. The data hold 150,000 to 200,000 clones, with just over 85% observed a single time. Sample: peripheral blood. These TCRs come from a man aged 50 to 59 with active or convalescent COVID-19.

The V call is TRBV12-3 or TRBV12-4, the J call TRBJ2-7, with 8 nucleotides matching TRBD2. The CDR3 has 13 amino acids. Losses at the gene ends were 6 bases for V and 3 bases for J; bases not matched to a gene: 4. The CDR3 reads CASRSSGFYEQYF. CDR3 DNA: TGTGCCAGCAGGTCTAGCGGGTTCTACGAGCAGTACTTC.

The chain joins TRBV27 to TRBJ2-1; TRBD1 aligns across 7 bases. Germline lookup yields CDR1 MNHEY and CDR2 SMNVEV (reference sequence). Trimming at V came to 6 bases and at J to 12 bases, leaving 14 bases not matched to a gene. The CDR3 has 14 amino acids. For the CDR3, the DNA is TGTGCCAGCAGCCGAAAAGGAACAGGGGTTTGGCAGTTCTTC. Translation gives CASSRKGTGVWQFF.

J is TRBJ2-1 and V is TRBV6-1, with a weak D call TRBD2 (7 bases). The V end was cut by 2 bases, the J end by 10 bases, with 18 bases between. Per germline, CDR1 MNHNS and CDR2 SASEGT. The CDR3 totals 15 residues. The CDR3 region is CASSEYGGRGEEQFF. In DNA form, the CDR3 reads TGTGCCAGCAGTGAATACGGGGGGCGCGGGGAAGAGCAGTTCTTC.

The chain uses TRBV13 and TRBJ2-7; TRBD1 matches at 7 bases. Germline V gene lookup returns CDR1 PRHDT and CDR2 FYEKMQ (reference sequence). Trimming removed 5 bases from V and 3 bases from J; junction bases left unmatched: 10. The CDR3 runs to 15 residues. The DNA of the CDR3 is TGTGCCAGCAGCATAAGACAGGGTCGATTCTACGAGCAGTACTTC. Translating gives CASSIRQGRFYEQYF.

This chain links TRBV9 with TRBJ1-3, with 10 bases aligning to TRBD1. After removal of 4 bases from V and 7 bases from J, the junction contained 8 bases not matched to a gene. The germline V gene encodes CDR1 SGDLS and CDR2 YYNGEE. The CDR3 is 15 residues long. The chain's CDR3 is CASSPRQGAGNTIYF. CDR3 bases: TGTGCCAGCAGCCCCAGACAGGGGGCGGGGAACACCATATATTTT. Combining the CDR3 with reference TRBV9 and TRBJ1-3 gives the whole variable domain DSGVTQTPKHLITATGQRVTLRCSPRSGDLSVYWYQQSLDQGLQFLIQYYNGEERAKGNILERFSAQQFPDLHSELNLSSLELGDSALYFCASSPRQGAGNTIYFGEGSWLTVV.

V usage is TRBV7-9 and J usage is TRBJ1-5; D is unresolved. The CDR3 has 12 amino acids. Trimming removed 3 bases from V and 6 bases from J, with 6 bases in between. Germline V CDR1 and CDR2: SEHNR, FQNEAQ (reference sequence). As DNA, the CDR3 is TGTGCCAGCAGCTTTGTCTCTCAGCCCCAGCATTTT. It translates to CASSFVSQPQHF.

This chain links TRBV6-2 or TRBV6-3 with TRBJ1-6; tentatively, D is TRBD1 (5 bases). The CDR3 spans 13 residues. V lost 5 bases to trimming and J lost 14 bases, with 16 bases between them. Germline-derived CDR1 and CDR2 are MNHEY and SVGEGT. CDR3 protein: CASSTDSPRTLHF. The DNA for the CDR3 is TGTGCCAGCAGTACTGACAGCCCCAGGACCCTCCACTTT.

V and J are TRBV6-6 and TRBJ1-6; the match to TRBD1 covers 7 bases. CDR3 length equals 15 residues. CDR1 is MNHNY and CDR2 is SVGAGI in the germline V gene (reference sequence). The V segment lost 3 bases and the J segment 7 bases; nucleotides outside the gene matches: 6. In nucleotides, the CDR3 is TGTGCCAGCAGTTATGGAGCAGGGGGAAATTCACCCCTCCACTTT. Translation: CASSYGAGGNSPLHF.

The chain carries TRBV2 and TRBJ2-7; possibly TRBD2 for D (6 bases). The CDR3 spans 13 residues. Germline V CDR1 and CDR2: SNHLY, FYNNEI. V lost 7 bases, J lost 6 bases, and 16 bases lay in between. As DNA, the CDR3 is TGTGCCAGCAATAGATTCCCCGGGGGCGAGCAGTACTTC. It translates to CASNRFPGGEQYF.

The rearrangement links TRBV4-2 to TRBJ2-1, with no clear D. The CDR3 spans 15 residues. V lost 1 base and J lost 6, with 13 bases in between. CDR1 and CDR2 (germline): LGHNA, YNFKEQ. The CDR3 sequence: CASSQGQEATNEQFF. The CDR3 DNA follows: TGTGCCAGCAGCCAAGGCCAGGAAGCCACCAATGAGCAGTTCTTC.

The CDR3 is CASSLGGGSNEKLFF. The CDR3 nucleotides read TGTGCCAGCAGCTTAGGGGGGGGCTCCAATGAAAAACTGTTTTTT. V usage is TRBV7-7 and J usage is TRBJ1-4; D might be TRBD1 (6 bases). V was cut by 1 base and J by 5 bases, with 11 bases left in between. CDR1 and CDR2 (germline): SSHAT, FNYEAQ (reference sequence). The CDR3 is 15 residues long.

The J gene is TRBJ2-3, the V gene TRBV28, with 8 bases that match TRBD1. The V and J ends lost 7 bases and 1 base, in that order; junction bases with no gene match: 10. The CDR3 has 16 residues. Germline CDR1 MDHEN, CDR2 SYDVKM. The CDR3 here is CASTKPGGSGTDTQYF. Here the CDR3 DNA reads TGTGCCAGCACCAAGCCAGGGGGCTCGGGCACAGATACGCAGTATTTT.

This clone was detected a few times. V gene TRBV30 combines with J gene TRBJ1-5; D possibly corresponds to TRBD1 (5 bases). CDR1 GTSNPN and CDR2 SVGIG come from the germline V gene (reference sequence). The CDR3 runs 14 residues. Between the trimmed V and J ends, which lost 3 bases and 7 bases, there was a span of 16 bases. CDR3 in amino acids: CAWRPRVFGQPQHF. For the CDR3, the DNA is TGTGCCTGGAGGCCCAGGGTTTTCGGCCAGCCCCAGCATTTT.

The V call is TRBV29-1, the J call TRBJ1-2; the D is unclear. The CDR3 covers 13 residues. The V gene's germline CDR1 is SQVTM and CDR2 ANQGSEA. Between the trimmed V and J ends, which lost 7 bases and 1 base, there was a span of 13 bases. For the CDR3, the DNA is TGCAGCGCTGCCATTGGCCTTAACTATGGCTACACCTTC. It encodes CSAAIGLNYGYTF. Drawing the rest from reference TRBV29-1 and TRBJ1-2, the complete variable domain is SAVISQKPSRDICQRGTSLTIQCQVDSQVTMMFWYRQQPGQSLTLIATANQGSEATYESGFVIDKFPISRPNLTFSTLTVSNMSPEDSSIYLCSAAIGLNYGYTFGSGTRLTVV.

The V gene is TRBV28, the J gene TRBJ2-4; D gene ambiguous. V lost 6 bases and J 9 bases, leaving 12 bases between the germline ends. Per germline, CDR1 MDHEN and CDR2 SYDVKM. This CDR3 is built from 12 residues. The CDR3 region is CASSSQVGIQYF. The CDR3 DNA reads as TGTGCCAGCAGCTCCCAGGTCGGCATTCAGTACTTC. Drawing the rest from reference TRBV28 and TRBJ2-4, the complete variable domain is DVKVTQSSRYLVKRTGEKVFLECVQDMDHENMFWYRQDPGLGLRLIYFSYDVKMKEKGDIPEGYSVSREKKERFSLILESASTNQTSMYLCASSSQVGIQYFGAGTRLSVL.